A selection of T cell receptor beta chains follows, all from one sample in a study of cytomegalovirus exposure and HLA in healthy donors. Only in-frame clones appear in the TCRdb table, and some are missing; sequencing was by immunoSEQ multiplex PCR. This table has around 140,000 clones, roughly 70% appearing once. Sequencing was carried out using PBMCs. All receptors come from a man between 45 and 60 years old in good health and CMV-seropositive. CDR3s include the opening cysteine and the closing phenylalanine or tryptophan. Each record gives: J gene, D gene, V gene, clone size, CDR3 DNA, CDR3 protein. A D gene is named only where the DNA matches it firmly. The listing skips clone size in some rows; elsewhere it reads once, few, many or a size class.

TRBJ2-3,TRBD2,TRBV4-2,.,TGTGCCAGCAGCCAAGTTGGACTAGCGGGTAGCGCTAGCACAGATACGCAGTATTTT,CASSQVGLAGSASTDTQYF
TRBJ1-4,.,TRBV15,few,TGTGCCACCAGCAGGATTTTGGGGGGGGGTGTCGGTGAAAAACTGTTTTTT,CATSRILGGGVGEKLFF
TRBJ2-5,.,TRBV9,few,TGTGCCAGCAGCGGGCGGGGAGAGACCCAGTACTTC,CASSGRGETQYF
TRBJ2-7,TRBD1,TRBV6-5,.,TGTGCCAGCAGCTCCGGGACAGGGCCCTACGAGCAGTACTTC,CASSSGTGPYEQYF
TRBJ1-1,.,TRBV18,few,TGTGCCAGCTCACCATACAACAGGGCCACTGAAGCTTTCTTT,CASSPYNRATEAFF
TRBJ2-7,TRBD2,TRBV7-7,.,TGTGCTAGCAGCTTAACTAGCGGGTCCTACGAGCAGTACTTC,CASSLTSGSYEQYF
TRBJ2-1,TRBD2,TRBV11-3,.,TGTGCCAGCCAAACCGGACTAGAATCCTACAATGAGCAGTTCTTC,CASQTGLESYNEQFF
TRBJ2-7,TRBD1,TRBV11-3,.,TGTGCCAGCAGCTTAGAGAAGACAGGGGGGTCCTACGAGCAGTACTTC,CASSLEKTGGSYEQYF
TRBJ2-6,TRBD2,TRBV27,.,TGTGCCAGCCTCCTGCGGCGGGGGAGTGGGGCCAACGTCCTGACTTTC,CASLLRRGSGANVLTF
TRBJ1-2,.,TRBV29-1,.,TGCAGCGTTAGACGCGACAGGTCGTATGGCTACACCTTC,CSVRRDRSYGYTF
TRBJ1-1,TRBD1,TRBV11-3,.,TGTGCCAGCAGCAAAACAGGGGCTCACACTGAAGCTTTCTTT,CASSKTGAHTEAFF
TRBJ1-4,.,TRBV10-3,.,TGTGCCATCAGTCGGGACGGGGGGGAGAATGAAAAACTGTTTTTT,CAISRDGGENEKLFF
TRBJ1-5,.,TRBV28,.,TGTGCCAGCAGGACACTTCACAATCAGCCCCAGCATTTT,CASRTLHNQPQHF
TRBJ2-7,.,TRBV27,.,TGTGCCAGCATCCATGCCTTGGGCCGACACTACGAGCAGTACTTC,CASIHALGRHYEQYF
TRBJ1-1,.,TRBV5-4,.,TGTGCCAGCAGCTTGGTGGGGCGGACTGAAGCTTTCTTT,CASSLVGRTEAFF
TRBJ1-4,TRBD1,TRBV5-4,.,TGTGCCAGCAGTCCAACAGGGGGGATTAATGAAAAACTGTTTTTT,CASSPTGGINEKLFF
TRBJ2-2,TRBD2,TRBV7-9,.,TGTTCCAGCAGCTTAGCGGGAGGGGTCACCGGGGAGCTGTTTTTT,CSSSLAGGVTGELFF
TRBJ1-2,.,TRBV5-1,.,TGCGCCAGCAGCTTAAGCGAAAATTATGGCTACACCTTC,CASSLSENYGYTF
TRBJ2-1,TRBD1,TRBV5-6,.,TGTGCCAGCAGCTTGGGACAGGGTTCGATCTTC,CASSLGQGSIF
TRBJ1-1,.,TRBV29-1,.,TGCAGCGCCCTCCAGGGCGACCGAAGCACTGAAGCTTTCTTT,CSALQGDRSTEAFF
TRBJ1-1,TRBD1,TRBV18,.,TGTGCCAGCTCAAGGACCGGGACAGGGGAGGGAACTGAAGCTTTCTTT,CASSRTGTGEGTEAFF
TRBJ2-7,.,TRBV27,.,TGTGCCAGCAGTTTAACCCCTTCCTACGAGCAGTACTTC,CASSLTPSYEQYF
TRBJ2-3,TRBD1,TRBV4-1,.,TGCGCCAGCAGCCAAGGAACCAGGGGGCGTACAGATACGCAGTATTTT,CASSQGTRGRTDTQYF
TRBJ1-3,TRBD1,TRBV18,.,TGTGCCAGCTCCCAGGGACAGGGGGTCTCTGGAAACACCATATATTTT,CASSQGQGVSGNTIYF
TRBJ1-1,.,TRBV6-5,.,TGTGCCAGCGGCGGGGACACTGAAGCTTTCTTT,CASGGDTEAFF
TRBJ1-1,.,TRBV14,.,TGTGCCAGCAGCCAAACGGTAGGAGTGGGCACTGAAGCTTTCTTT,CASSQTVGVGTEAFF
TRBJ2-1,.,TRBV11-2,.,TGTGCCAGCAGCGTTCGTAGACAGGTAATCTCCTACAATGAGCAGTTCTTC,CASSVRRQVISYNEQFF
TRBJ1-3,.,TRBV7-2,few,TGTGCCAGCAGCGCGTCGGGAAACACCATATATTTT,CASSASGNTIYF
TRBJ2-2,TRBD2,TRBV19,.,TGTGCCAGTAGTATAGGCGGGCTAGCGGGAAACACCGGGGAGCTGTTTTTT,CASSIGGLAGNTGELFF
TRBJ2-7,TRBD2,TRBV27,.,TGTGCCAGCAGCTTTGCTAGCGGCTACGAGCAGTACTTC,CASSFASGYEQYF
TRBJ2-3,TRBD2,TRBV5-1,.,TGCGCCAGCACCCCGGCAGGAGGCGCGGGGGAGCGTACAGATACGCAGTATTTT,CASTPAGGAGERTDTQYF
TRBJ2-5,.,TRBV5-6,.,TGTGCCAGCAGTTCCCTTTTGGAGACCCAGTACTTC,CASSSLLETQYF
TRBJ2-2,TRBD1,TRBV5-6,few,TGTGCCAGCACGGGACAGAGGTCGGTCGGGGAGCTGTTTTTT,CASTGQRSVGELFF
TRBJ1-1,TRBD1,TRBV5-6,.,TGTGCCAGCAGCTCGACAGGGGGCCGGGGGACTGAAGCTTTCTTT,CASSSTGGRGTEAFF
TRBJ2-3,TRBD1,TRBV9,.,TGTGCCAGCAGCGTAGGGGGCAGGGGGCCCCCAGGAGATACGCAGTATTTT,CASSVGGRGPPGDTQYF
TRBJ2-7,TRBD1,TRBV6-5,.,TGTGCCAGCAGTCAGGGACAGGGAACCGAGCAGTACTTC,CASSQGQGTEQYF
TRBJ1-5,.,TRBV19,.,TGTGCCAGTAAAAGGGAGCTCCTCAGCAATCAGCCCCAGCATTTT,CASKRELLSNQPQHF
TRBJ1-4,TRBD1,TRBV5-1,few,TGCGCCAGCAGCTTGGACAGGGGCACTAATGAAAAACTGTTTTTT,CASSLDRGTNEKLFF
TRBJ2-4,.,TRBV5-4,.,TGTGCCAGCAGCACTGCTGGGGGCGTTGACATTCAGTACTTC,CASSTAGGVDIQYF
TRBJ2-3,TRBD2,TRBV4-1,.,TGCGCCAGCAGCCAAGGGGAGGGGACCAGCACAGATACGCAGTATTTT,CASSQGEGTSTDTQYF
TRBJ1-2,.,TRBV2,.,TGTGCCAGCAGGGGCGGAGGGCCCTGGGGTGGCTACACCTTC,CASRGGGPWGGYTF
TRBJ2-5,TRBD2,TRBV11-2,.,TGTGCCAGCAGCTTAGGACTAGCGGAGGGCGAGACCCAGTACTTC,CASSLGLAEGETQYF
TRBJ2-3,.,TRBV2,once,TGTGCCAGCAAAACCGGCTCTCAGGGCACAGATACGCAGTATTTT,CASKTGSQGTDTQYF
TRBJ2-1,TRBD2,TRBV19,once,TGTGCCAGTAGTACCGCTAGCGGTAGCTCCTACAATGAGCAGTTCTTC,CASSTASGSSYNEQFF
TRBJ2-3,TRBD1,TRBV10-3,.,TGTGCCATCAGTGGACAGGGTGGCACAGATACGCAGTATTTT,CAISGQGGTDTQYF
TRBJ1-2,.,TRBV29-1,.,TGCAGCGTTTTCTCACTATATGGCTACACCTTC,CSVFSLYGYTF
TRBJ2-1,.,TRBV9,.,TGTGCCAGCAGCGTAGGTGAGAGTGAGCGTGTCCATGAGCAGTTCTTC,CASSVGESERVHEQFF
TRBJ2-3,TRBD2,TRBV6-1,.,TGTGCCAGCAGTGCAGGGAAGACTAGCGGGGGGACTAGCACAGATACGCAGTATTTT,CASSAGKTSGGTSTDTQYF
TRBJ1-2,.,TRBV7-9,.,TGTGCCAGCAGCCTAGATTGGCGCGGGTCTAACTATGGCTACACCTTC,CASSLDWRGSNYGYTF
TRBJ2-2,TRBD2,TRBV6-1,.,TGTGCCAGCAGTGACCCCGGGACTAGCGTTCTCGACACCGGGGAGCTGTTTTTT,CASSDPGTSVLDTGELFF
TRBJ1-4,TRBD1,TRBV7-8,.,TGTGCCAGCAGCTTATACAGGGGATCTAATGAAAAACTGTTTTTT,CASSLYRGSNEKLFF
TRBJ2-3,.,TRBV9,.,TGTGCCAGCAGCGCCACTCTATTATCAACCGGGGATACGCAGTATTTT,CASSATLLSTGDTQYF
TRBJ1-1,.,TRBV27,.,TGTGCCAGCTCACTCCGGGGAAGCGGCACTGAAGCTTTCTTT,CASSLRGSGTEAFF
TRBJ1-1,.,TRBV4-2,.,TGTGCCAGCAGCCAAGCGGGGGGGCCTGAAGCTTTCTTT,CASSQAGGPEAFF